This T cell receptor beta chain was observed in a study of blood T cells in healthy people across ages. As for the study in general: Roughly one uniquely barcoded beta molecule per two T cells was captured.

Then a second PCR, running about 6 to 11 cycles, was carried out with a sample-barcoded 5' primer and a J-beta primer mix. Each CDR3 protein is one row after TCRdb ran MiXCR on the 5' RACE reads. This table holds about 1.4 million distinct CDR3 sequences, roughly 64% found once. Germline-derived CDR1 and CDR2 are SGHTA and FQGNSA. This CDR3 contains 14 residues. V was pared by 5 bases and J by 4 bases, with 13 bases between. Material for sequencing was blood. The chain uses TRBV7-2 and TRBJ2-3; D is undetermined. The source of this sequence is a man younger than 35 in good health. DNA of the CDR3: TGTGCCAGCAGCATACGTTCCTTCTCAGATACGCAGTATTTT. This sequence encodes CASSIRSFSDTQYF. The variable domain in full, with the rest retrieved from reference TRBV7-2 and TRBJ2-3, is GAGVSQSPSNKVTEKGKDVELRCDPISGHTALYWYRQSLGQGLEFLIYFQGNSAPDKSGLPSDRFSAERTGGSVSTLTIQRTQQEDSAVYLCASSIRSFSDTQYFGPGTRLTVL.